Reported below is one T cell receptor (beta chain). Its specificity is unknown. J gave up 5 bases and V 5 bases, and 12 bases lay outside the gene matches. The CDR3 has 16 residues. Germline CDR1 SEHNR, CDR2 FQNEAQ (reference sequence). The sample belongs to a study of CD8 T cell repertoires and HIV-1 epitope variants. Looking at the study overall: Each of Twenty-five Gag and Nef epitope peptides stimulated a separate culture. Cultures ran 10 days, with IL-2, IL-7 and IL-15 added on days 3 and 7. Overall study results and limits: Most of the nine antigen-specific clonotypes appeared cross-reactive to autologous or escape variants.

Measured with immunoSEQ multiplex PCR; TCRdb has only the in-frame clones, and not every one. The sample lists several thousand clones, around 66% seen once, with roughly two fifths in the top ten. Source material: cultured CD8+ T cells derived from PBMCs. V usage is TRBV7-9 and J usage is TRBJ2-5, with 9 bases identical to TRBD1. The TCR was taken from a male donor with HIV. CDR3: CASSPLPGQGEETQYF. CDR3 DNA: TGTGCCAGCAGCCCCCTCCCGGGACAGGGAGAGGAGACCCAGTACTTC.